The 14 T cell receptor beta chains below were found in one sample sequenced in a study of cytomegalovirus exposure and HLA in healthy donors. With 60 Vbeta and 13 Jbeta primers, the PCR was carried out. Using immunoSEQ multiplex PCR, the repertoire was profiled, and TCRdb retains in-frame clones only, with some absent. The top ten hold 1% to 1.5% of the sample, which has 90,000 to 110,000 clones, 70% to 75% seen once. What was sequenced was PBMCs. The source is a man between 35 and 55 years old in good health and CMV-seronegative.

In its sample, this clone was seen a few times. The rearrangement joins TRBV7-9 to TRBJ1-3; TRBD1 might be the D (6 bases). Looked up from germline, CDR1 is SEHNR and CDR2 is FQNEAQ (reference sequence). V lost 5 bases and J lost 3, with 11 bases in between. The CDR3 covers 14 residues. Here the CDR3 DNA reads TGTGCCAGCAGCACAAGGACAGTTGGAAACACCATATATTTT. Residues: CASSTRTVGNTIYF.

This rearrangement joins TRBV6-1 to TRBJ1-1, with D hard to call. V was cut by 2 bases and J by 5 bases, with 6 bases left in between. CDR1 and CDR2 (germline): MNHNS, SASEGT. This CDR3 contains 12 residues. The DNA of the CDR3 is TGTGCCAGCAGTGAACGAGGTACTGAAGCTTTCTTT. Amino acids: CASSERGTEAFF.

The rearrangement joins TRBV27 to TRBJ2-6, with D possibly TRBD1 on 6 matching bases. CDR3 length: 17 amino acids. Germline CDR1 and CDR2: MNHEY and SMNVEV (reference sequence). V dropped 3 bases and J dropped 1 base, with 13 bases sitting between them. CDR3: CASSFYRADSGANVLTF. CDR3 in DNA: TGTGCCAGCAGTTTCTACAGGGCGGATTCTGGGGCCAACGTCCTGACTTTC.

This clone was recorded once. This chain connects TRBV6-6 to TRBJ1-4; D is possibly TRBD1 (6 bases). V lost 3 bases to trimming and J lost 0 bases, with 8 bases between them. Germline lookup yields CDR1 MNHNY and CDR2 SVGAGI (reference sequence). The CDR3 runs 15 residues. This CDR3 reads CASSYRTATNEKLFF. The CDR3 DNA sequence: TGTGCCAGCAGTTATCGGACAGCAACTAATGAAAAACTGTTTTTT.

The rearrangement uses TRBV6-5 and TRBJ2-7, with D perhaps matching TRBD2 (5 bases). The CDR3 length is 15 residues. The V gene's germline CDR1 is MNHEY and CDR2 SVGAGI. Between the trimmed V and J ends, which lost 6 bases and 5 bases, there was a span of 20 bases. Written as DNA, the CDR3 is TGTGCCAGCAGCCACCGAGGGCAGACCGGCGACGAGCAGTACTTC. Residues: CASSHRGQTGDEQYF.

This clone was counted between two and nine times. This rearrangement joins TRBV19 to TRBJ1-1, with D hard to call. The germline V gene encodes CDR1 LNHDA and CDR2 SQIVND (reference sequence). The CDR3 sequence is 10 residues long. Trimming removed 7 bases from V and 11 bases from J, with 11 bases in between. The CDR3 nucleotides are TGTGCCAGTATTGGAGTTGTGGCTTTCTTT. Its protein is CASIGVVAFF.

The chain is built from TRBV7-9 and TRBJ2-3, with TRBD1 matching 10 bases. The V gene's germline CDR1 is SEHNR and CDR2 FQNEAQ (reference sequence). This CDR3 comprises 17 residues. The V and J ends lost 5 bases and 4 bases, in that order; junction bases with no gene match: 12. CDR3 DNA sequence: TGTGCCAGCAGCCCCCCACCGGGACAGGGGAGCCCAGATACGCAGTATTTT. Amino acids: CASSPPPGQGSPDTQYF.

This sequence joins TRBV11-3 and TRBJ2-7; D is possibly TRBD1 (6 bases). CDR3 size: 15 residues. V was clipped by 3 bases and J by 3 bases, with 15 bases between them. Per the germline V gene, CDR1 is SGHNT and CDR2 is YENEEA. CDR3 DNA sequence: TGTGCCAGCAGCTTTCGTCCGGGACAAGACTACGAGCAGTACTTC. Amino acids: CASSFRPGQDYEQYF.

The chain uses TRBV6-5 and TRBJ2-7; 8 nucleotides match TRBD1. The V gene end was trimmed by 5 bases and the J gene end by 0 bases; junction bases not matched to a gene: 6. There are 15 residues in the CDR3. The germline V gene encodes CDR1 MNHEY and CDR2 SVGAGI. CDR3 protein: CASSNGQGGSYEQYF. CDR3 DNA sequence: TGTGCCAGCAGTAATGGACAGGGCGGCTCCTACGAGCAGTACTTC.

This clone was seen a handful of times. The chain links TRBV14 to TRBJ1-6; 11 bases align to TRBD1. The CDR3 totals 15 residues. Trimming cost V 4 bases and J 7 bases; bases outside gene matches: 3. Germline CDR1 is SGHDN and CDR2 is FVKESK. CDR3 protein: CASSPGQGVNSPLHF. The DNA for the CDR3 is TGTGCCAGCAGCCCGGGACAGGGGGTGAATTCACCCCTCCACTTT.

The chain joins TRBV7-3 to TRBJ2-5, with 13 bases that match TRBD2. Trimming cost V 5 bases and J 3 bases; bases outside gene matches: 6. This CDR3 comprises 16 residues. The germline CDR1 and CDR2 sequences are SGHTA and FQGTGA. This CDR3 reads CASSPGTSGVEETQYF. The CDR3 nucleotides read TGTGCCAGCAGCCCCGGGACTAGCGGGGTGGAAGAGACCCAGTACTTC.

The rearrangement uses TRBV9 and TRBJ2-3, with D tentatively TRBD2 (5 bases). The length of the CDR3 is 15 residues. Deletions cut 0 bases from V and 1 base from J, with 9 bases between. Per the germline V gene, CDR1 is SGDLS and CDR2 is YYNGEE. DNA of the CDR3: TGTGCCAGCAGCGTAGCCGCGGGTGGCACAGATACGCAGTATTTT. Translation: CASSVAAGGTDTQYF.

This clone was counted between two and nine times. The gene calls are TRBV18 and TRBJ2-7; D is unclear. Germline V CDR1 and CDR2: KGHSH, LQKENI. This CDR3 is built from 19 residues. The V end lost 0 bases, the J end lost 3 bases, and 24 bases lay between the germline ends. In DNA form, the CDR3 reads TGTGCCAGCTCACCACCGGTTTCGCTTAATGCCAACCAACTCTACGAGCAGTACTTC. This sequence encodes CASSPPVSLNANQLYEQYF.

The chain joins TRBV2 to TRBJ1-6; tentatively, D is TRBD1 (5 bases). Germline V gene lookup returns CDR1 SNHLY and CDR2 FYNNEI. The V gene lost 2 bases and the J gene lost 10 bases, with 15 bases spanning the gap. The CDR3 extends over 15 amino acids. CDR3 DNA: TGTGCCAGCAGTGAATTAGGAGGGGTCGGGTCACCCCTCCACTTT. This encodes CASSELGGVGSPLHF.